This passage covers 9 T cell receptor beta chains from one sample sequenced in a study of beta chain features in type 1 diabetes. TCRB transcripts that were expressed got sequenced, as all of the isolated RNA had been reverse transcribed. The method was immunoSEQ multiplex PCR; TCRdb's version includes in-frame clones alone and lacks a portion of them. The repertoire holds fewer than 400,000 clones, with approximately 8.2% as singletons. Sequencing was done on a sample of central memory CD4+ T cells from blood. These receptors were taken from a woman between 18 and 30 years old in good health.

This clone has only a few counts. The sample contains more than one DNA sequence encoding this CDR3. The chain has TRBV6-5 and TRBJ1-5, with TRBD1 matching over 7 bases. The CDR3 consists of 13 residues. Trimming cost V 6 bases and J 7 bases; bases outside gene matches: 6. Germline V gives CDR1 MNHEY, CDR2 SVGAGI. CDR3 nucleotide sequence: TGTGCCAGCAGCCCTGACAGGGTACAGCCCCAGCATTTT. As protein: CASSPDRVQPQHF.

This clone appeared a few times. The CDR3 coding sequence is TGTGCCAGCAGTTTACGTAACAGCCAAAGAGGCTACACCTTC. Its protein product is CASSLRNSQRGYTF. This sequence joins TRBV28 and TRBJ1-2, with D uncertain. The CDR3 extends over 14 amino acids. Germline V gene lookup returns CDR1 MDHEN and CDR2 SYDVKM. The V end was cut by 2 bases, the J end by 8 bases, with 15 bases between.

DNA for the CDR3: TGCAGTGCCGAGTGGGACTACGAGCAGTTCTTC. It encodes CSAEWDYEQFF. V is TRBV20-1 and J is TRBJ2-1; 7 nucleotides align to TRBD2. The CDR3 is 11 amino acids. V shed 6 bases and J 10 bases; nucleotides not matched to a gene: 6. Germline values: CDR1 DFQATT, CDR2 SNEGSKA (reference sequence).

The chain has TRBV21-1 and TRBJ2-7; TRBD1, the table's D call, was not compared with the DNA. TRBV21-1 is given as a pseudogene. The CDR3 sequence is 12 residues long. Here the CDR3 DNA reads TGTGCCAGCAGCAAAGCGGGCAACGAGCAGTACTTC. Its translation is CASSKAGNEQYF.

This clone was observed at least ten times. The chain recombines TRBV7-9 with TRBJ2-4; 7 bases are shared with TRBD1. Germline V gene lookup returns CDR1 SEHNR and CDR2 FQNEAQ (reference sequence). CDR3 length: 11 residues. Unmatched junction bases numbered 6, after V lost 11 bases and J lost 8 bases. The CDR3 bases are TGTGCCGGCCGGACAGGCGACATTCAGTACTTC. This sequence encodes CAGRTGDIQYF.

V is TRBV15 and J is TRBJ2-1, with 7 bases lining up with TRBD2. V was clipped by 0 bases and J by 14 bases; unmatched bases: 10. The germline V gene encodes CDR1 LNHNV and CDR2 YYDKDF (reference sequence). This CDR3 spans 14 amino acids. This CDR3 is CATSRENGRFEEFF. As DNA, the CDR3 is TGTGCCACCAGCAGAGAAAACGGGAGGTTCGAGGAGTTCTTC.

This clone was picked up a small number of times. V and J are TRBV5-1 and TRBJ2-7; D is undetermined. The V end was cut by 3 bases, the J end by 0 bases, with 10 bases between. CDR3 length: 14 amino acids. Germline assignment: CDR1 SGHRS and CDR2 YFSETQ. In DNA form, the CDR3 reads TGCGCCAGCAGCTCGACCCCGGACTCCTACGAGCAGTACTTC. Translating gives CASSSTPDSYEQYF. Full variable domain (outside the CDR3, taken from reference TRBV5-1 and TRBJ2-7): KAGVTQTPRYLIKTRGQQVTLSCSPISGHRSVSWYQQTPGQGLQFLFEYFSETQRNKGNFPGRFSGRQFSNSRSEMNVSTLELGDSALYLCASSSTPDSYEQYFGPGTRLTVT.

This clone has more than one count but fewer than ten. The genes are TRBV9 and TRBJ1-3; D unclear. Germline CDR1 reads SGDLS; CDR2 reads YYNGEE. V lost 4 bases, J lost 1 base, and 9 bases lay in between. The CDR3 totals 14 residues. The CDR3 sequence is CASSHLGSGNTIYF. CDR3 sequence (DNA): TGTGCCAGCAGCCACCTAGGGTCTGGAAACACCATATATTTT.

This clone has a handful of counts. This chain joins TRBV4-2 and TRBJ2-2; TRBD2 might be the D (6 bases). Germline V gene lookup returns CDR1 LGHNA and CDR2 YNFKEQ. Trimming shortened V by 4 bases and J by 2 bases, and 17 bases separated the two germline ends. The CDR3 loop spans 17 amino acids. The CDR3 nucleotides read TGTGCCAGCAGCCCAAGGGTAGGGACTGGAAACACCGGGGAGCTGTTTTTT. This encodes CASSPRVGTGNTGELFF.